The 27 T cell receptor beta chains below were found in one sample sequenced in a study of shared clonotypes between healthy human individuals. Naive CD8 cells comprised CD45RO-negative, CCR7-positively selected cells, excluding terminally differentiated effector memory CD45RA+ cells. Using immunoSEQ multiplex PCR, the repertoire was profiled, and TCRdb retains in-frame clones only, with some absent. In the table there are about 580,000 clones, about 98% of which are singletons. The source material was naive CD8+ T cells sorted from blood. The source of these receptors is a man aged 30 to 39 in good health.

J is TRBJ2-3 and V is TRBV4-1; D unclear. CDR1 is MGHRA and CDR2 is YSYEKL in the germline V gene. Trimming removed 2 bases at V and 2 bases at J, with 8 bases between. This CDR3 region has 14 residues. CDR3: CASSQIGPTDTQYF. CDR3 DNA sequence: TGCGCCAGCAGCCAAATTGGACCCACAGATACGCAGTATTTT.

The chain couples TRBV7-8 to TRBJ1-2; D not resolved. The CDR3 is made up of 11 amino acids. Germline V gene sequence: CDR1 SGHVS, CDR2 FQNEAQ. Trimming removed 2 bases at V and 8 bases at J, with 6 bases between. The CDR3 loop reads CASSLLEGYTF. The CDR3 DNA reads TGTGCCAGCAGCTTACTCGAGGGCTACACCTTC.

V gene TRBV10-2 combines with J gene TRBJ1-2; D might be TRBD1 (5 bases). The length of the CDR3 is 14 residues. V was trimmed by 6 bases and J by 4 bases, leaving 15 bases between them. Per germline, CDR1 WSHSY and CDR2 SAAADI. The CDR3 nucleotides read TGCGCCAGCAGCGCTGGGACGGGTATCTATGGCTACACCTTC. Its translation is CASSAGTGIYGYTF.

The rearrangement uses TRBV9 and TRBJ2-1, with TRBD2 identical over 15 bases. This CDR3 contains 22 residues. CDR1 is SGDLS, CDR2 YYNGEE, per germline. The J segment lost 3 bases and the V segment lost 0 bases, leaving 16 bases of the junction unmatched. Here the CDR3 DNA reads TGTGCCAGCAGCGTAGAAGCAGCGACCGGGACTAGCGGGAGGTATCTCTACAATGAGCAGTTCTTC. Translated, it gives CASSVEAATGTSGRYLYNEQFF.

The chain links TRBV7-9 to TRBJ1-1, with no clear D. V gave up 2 bases and J gave up 3 bases, with 10 bases separating them. The germline gives CDR1 SEHNR, CDR2 FQNEAQ (reference sequence). This CDR3 is 14 amino acids long. CDR3 amino acids: CASSLLGKDTEAFF. The CDR3 DNA reads as TGTGCCAGCAGCTTATTGGGGAAGGACACTGAAGCTTTCTTT.

CDR3 nucleotides: TGTGCCAGCAGCCCGGGACAACAACCCTACGAGCAGTACTTC. Translated: CASSPGQQPYEQYF. The chain is built from TRBV9 and TRBJ2-7, with D possibly being TRBD1 (6 bases). Germline loops: CDR1 SGDLS, CDR2 YYNGEE. V lost 4 bases and J lost 2, with 13 bases in between. The CDR3 extends over 14 amino acids.

The chain employs TRBV7-9 and TRBJ2-7, with 14 positions matching TRBD2. V trimming: 5 bases; J trimming: 5 bases; junction bases outside the gene matches: 8. Germline V gives CDR1 SEHNR, CDR2 FQNEAQ (reference sequence). The length of the CDR3 is 16 residues. CDR3 sequence: CASSNRRTSGRNEQYF. The CDR3 DNA sequence: TGTGCCAGCAGCAACAGGCGGACTAGCGGGAGGAACGAGCAGTACTTC.

The rearrangement joins TRBV6-5 to TRBJ1-5; D is uncertain. Germline CDR1 reads MNHEY; CDR2 reads SVGAGI. Trimming removed 1 base at V and 6 bases at J, with 16 bases between. CDR3 length: 16 residues. The CDR3 region is CASSYWAFLNRQPQHF. The DNA for the CDR3 is TGTGCCAGCAGTTACTGGGCTTTCCTGAACCGTCAGCCCCAGCATTTT.

The sample holds one count of this clone. This rearrangement joins TRBV4-1 to TRBJ2-3; 8 bases align to TRBD2. The CDR3 is 15 residues long. Germline loops: CDR1 MGHRA, CDR2 YSYEKL. V gave up 4 bases and J gave up 0 bases; unmatched junction bases: 3. CDR3 DNA sequence: TGCGCCAGCAGCCTACAGCGGGGGAGCACAGATACGCAGTATTTT. It is translated as CASSLQRGSTDTQYF.

The chain has TRBV7-9 and TRBJ2-1, with 11 bases aligning to TRBD2. CDR3 length equals 17 residues. V lost 3 bases, J lost 7 bases, and 11 bases stayed unmatched. Germline V gene lookup returns CDR1 SEHNR and CDR2 FQNEAQ (reference sequence). The CDR3 is CASSFHPGLAALNEQFF. The CDR3 DNA reads as TGTGCCAGCAGCTTCCACCCGGGACTAGCGGCGTTAAATGAGCAGTTCTTC.

This sequence joins TRBV11-2 and TRBJ1-3; D ambiguous. Germline V gives CDR1 SGHAT, CDR2 FQNNGV. The CDR3 has 15 amino acids. V lost 1 base, J lost 1 base, and 8 bases lay in between. In nucleotides, the CDR3 is TGTGCCAGCAGCTTAGTTCCCAGGTCTGGAAACACCATATATTTT. It yields the protein CASSLVPRSGNTIYF.

The rearrangement joins TRBV9 to TRBJ1-4; possibly TRBD1 for D (6 bases). CDR3 length equals 15 residues. Trimming removed 1 base at V and 8 bases at J, with 15 bases between. Germline assignment: CDR1 SGDLS and CDR2 YYNGEE. CDR3 nucleotides: TGTGCCAGCAGCGTATACAGGGATAGGCGCGAAAAACTGTTTTTT. Protein: CASSVYRDRREKLFF.

V gene TRBV9 combines with J gene TRBJ1-2; D remains ambiguous. The CDR3 contains 13 residues. The germline CDR1 and CDR2 sequences are SGDLS and YYNGEE. V dropped 0 bases and J dropped 1 base, with 4 bases sitting between them. The CDR3 nucleotides are TGTGCCAGCAGCGTAGTCAGTAACTATGGCTACACCTTC. This translates into CASSVVSNYGYTF.

This rearrangement joins TRBV9 to TRBJ2-7, with D perhaps given as TRBD1 or TRBD2 (5 bases each). The V gene's germline CDR1 is SGDLS and CDR2 YYNGEE. CDR3 length: 13 amino acids. V was trimmed by 3 bases and J by 0 bases, leaving 7 bases between them. CDR3 coding DNA: TGTGCCAGCAGCGGGGGGAACTCCTACGAGCAGTACTTC. It encodes CASSGGNSYEQYF.

This chain connects TRBV5-1 to TRBJ2-4; the match to TRBD2 covers 10 bases. This CDR3 is 18 amino acids long. Germline V gives CDR1 SGHRS, CDR2 YFSETQ. V was clipped by 3 bases and J by 1 base; unmatched bases: 10. DNA for the CDR3: TGCGCCAGCAGCTCGCCCAGCGGGAGGGCCTCGGCCAAAAACATTCAGTACTTC. As protein: CASSSPSGRASAKNIQYF.

The CDR3 region is CATSRAPTLDGNNEQFF. In nucleotides, the CDR3 is TGTGCCACCAGCAGAGCCCCTACCCTTGACGGAAACAATGAGCAGTTCTTC. The rearrangement links TRBV15 to TRBJ2-1, with D unresolved. CDR3 size: 17 residues. The V end lost 1 base, the J end lost 5 bases, and 18 bases lay between the germline ends. Germline V gene data show CDR1 as LNHNV and CDR2 as YYDKDF (reference sequence).

The rearrangement links TRBV7-9 to TRBJ1-2; 8 bases align to TRBD1. Germline assignment: CDR1 SEHNR and CDR2 FQNEAQ (reference sequence). The CDR3 contains 13 residues. V lost 5 bases, J lost 4 bases, and 3 bases stayed unmatched. The CDR3 reads CASSPGTGYGYTF. CDR3 bases: TGTGCCAGCAGCCCCGGGACAGGCTATGGCTACACCTTC.

The rearrangement uses TRBV29-1 and TRBJ2-7; possibly TRBD1 for D (5 bases). This CDR3 has 15 residues. The germline V and J ends were trimmed by 4 bases and 3 bases, with 19 bases remaining between them. The germline CDR1 and CDR2 sequences are SQVTM and ANQGSEA. The CDR3 nucleotides read TGCAGCGTTGTTGGAAATCGAGACAGAGACTACGAGCAGTACTTC. Its protein product is CSVVGNRDRDYEQYF.

This chain uses TRBV29-1 with TRBJ2-5, with unresolved D. Per germline, CDR1 SQVTM and CDR2 ANQGSEA. This CDR3 has 13 amino acids. Trimming pared 2 bases from V and 5 bases from J, leaving 12 bases between. CDR3 nucleotides: TGCAGCGTTGAATCGGGCCCCGGGGAGACCCAGTACTTC. It translates to CSVESGPGETQYF.

The CDR3 nucleotides are TGTGCCAGCAGACCAGACAGGTCCTCTAGCACAGATACGCAGTATTTT. Protein sequence: CASRPDRSSSTDTQYF. The rearrangement links TRBV28 to TRBJ2-3; possibly TRBD1 for D (6 bases). From germline, CDR1 is MDHEN and CDR2 SYDVKM. With 6 bases removed from V and 0 bases from J, the gap between germline ends came to 16 bases. The CDR3 runs 16 residues.

The gene calls are TRBV29-1 and TRBJ2-6; 9 bases align to TRBD1. The CDR3 is 16 residues long. The V gene's germline CDR1 is SQVTM and CDR2 ANQGSEA. The CDR3 is CSKSGTGTSGANVLTF. The CDR3 coding sequence is TGCAGTAAATCCGGGACAGGGACTTCTGGGGCCAACGTCCTGACTTTC.

The chain uses TRBV29-1 and TRBJ1-1; D is ambiguous. This CDR3 is built from 12 residues. V lost 5 bases to trimming and J lost 2 bases, with 9 bases between them. Germline V CDR1 and CDR2: SQVTM, ANQGSEA. CDR3 nucleotides: TGCAGCGTTCGCTACAGAAACACTGAAGCTTTCTTT. It codes for CSVRYRNTEAFF. The variable domain in full, with the rest retrieved from reference TRBV29-1 and TRBJ1-1, is SAVISQKPSRDICQRGTSLTIQCQVDSQVTMMFWYRQQPGQSLTLIATANQGSEATYESGFVIDKFPISRPNLTFSTLTVSNMSPEDSSIYLCSVRYRNTEAFFGQGTRLTVV.

The CDR3 sequence: CASSSSREGAPTDTQYF. Written as DNA, the CDR3 is TGTGCCAGCAGCTCATCCCGTGAGGGAGCCCCAACAGATACGCAGTATTTT. The rearrangement joins TRBV7-9 to TRBJ2-3, with a tentative D call TRBD2 (5 bases). CDR1 and CDR2 (germline): SEHNR, FQNEAQ (reference sequence). The CDR3 extends over 17 amino acids. Between the trimmed V and J ends, which lost 4 bases and 3 bases, there was a span of 20 bases.

The chain recombines TRBV7-2 with TRBJ2-3; either TRBD1 or TRBD2 may supply D (5 bases each). Germline CDR1 SGHTA, CDR2 FQGNSA. The V end was cut by 3 bases, the J end by 1 base, with 8 bases between. CDR3 length: 14 amino acids. The CDR3 sequence: CASSFVGGTDTQYF. The CDR3 nucleotides are TGTGCCAGCAGCTTTGTGGGGGGCACAGATACGCAGTATTTT. Looking up the rest from reference TRBV7-2 and TRBJ2-3 gives the full variable domain: GAGVSQSPSNKVTEKGKDVELRCDPISGHTALYWYRQSLGQGLEFLIYFQGNSAPDKSGLPSDRFSAERTGGSVSTLTIQRTQQEDSAVYLCASSFVGGTDTQYFGPGTRLTVL.

This chain links TRBV7-9 with TRBJ2-7, with 8 bases fitting TRBD2. CDR3 length: 16 residues. V gave up 5 bases and J gave up 5 bases; unmatched junction bases: 14. The germline CDR1 and CDR2 sequences are SEHNR and FQNEAQ (reference sequence). DNA for the CDR3: TGTGCCAGCAGCACTCAGCCGGGGGGGATTATCCACGAGCAGTACTTC. Its translation is CASSTQPGGIIHEQYF. Combining the CDR3 with reference TRBV7-9 and TRBJ2-7 gives the whole variable domain DTGVSQNPRHKITKRGQNVTFRCDPISEHNRLYWYRQTLGQGPEFLTYFQNEAQLEKSRLLSDRFSAERPKGSFSTLEIQRTEQGDSAMYLCASSTQPGGIIHEQYFGPGTRLTVT.

Concerning this clone: At the DNA level, this CDR3 is encoded by other sequences in the same sample as well. The gene calls are TRBV29-1 and TRBJ2-1, with D hard to call. The germline CDR1 and CDR2 sequences are SQVTM and ANQGSEA. This CDR3 contains 10 residues. The ends were cut back, 3 bases at V and 7 bases at J, with 4 bases in the middle. The CDR3 bases are TGCAGCGTTGAGGCTAATGAGCAGTTCTTC. Amino acids: CSVEANEQFF.

This rearrangement joins TRBV28 to TRBJ2-3; perhaps TRBD1 as D (6 bases). Trimming removed 6 bases from V and 2 bases from J, with 18 bases in between. The CDR3 is 16 amino acids. The V gene's germline CDR1 is MDHEN and CDR2 SYDVKM. The CDR3 protein is CASSTVRQGTTDTQYF. In DNA form, the CDR3 reads TGTGCCAGCAGCACCGTTAGGCAGGGGACCACAGATACGCAGTATTTT.